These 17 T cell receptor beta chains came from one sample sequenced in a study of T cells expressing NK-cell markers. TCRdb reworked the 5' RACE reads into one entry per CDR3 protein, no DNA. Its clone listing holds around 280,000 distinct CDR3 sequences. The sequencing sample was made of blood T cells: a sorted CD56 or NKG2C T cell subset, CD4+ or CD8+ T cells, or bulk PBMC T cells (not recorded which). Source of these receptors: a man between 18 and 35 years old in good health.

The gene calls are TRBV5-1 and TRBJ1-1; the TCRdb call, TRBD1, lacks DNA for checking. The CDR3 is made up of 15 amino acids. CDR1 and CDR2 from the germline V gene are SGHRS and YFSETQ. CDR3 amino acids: CASSLEGTGRIEAFF.

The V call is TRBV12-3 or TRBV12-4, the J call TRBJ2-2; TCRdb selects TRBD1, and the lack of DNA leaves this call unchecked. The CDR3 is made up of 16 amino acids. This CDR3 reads CASSLRQGRNTGELFF.

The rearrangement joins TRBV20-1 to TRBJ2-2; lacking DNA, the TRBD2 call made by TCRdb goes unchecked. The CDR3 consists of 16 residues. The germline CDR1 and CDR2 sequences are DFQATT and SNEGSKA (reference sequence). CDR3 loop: CSARRLTSGNTGELFF.

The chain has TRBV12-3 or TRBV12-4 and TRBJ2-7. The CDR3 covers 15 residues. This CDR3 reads CASSLTGRRSYEQYF.

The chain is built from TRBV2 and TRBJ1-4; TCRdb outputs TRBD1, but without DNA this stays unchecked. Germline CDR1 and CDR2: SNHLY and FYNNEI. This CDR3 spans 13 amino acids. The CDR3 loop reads CASATGFNEKLFF.

The CDR3 loop is CSARAISYGYTF. The chain has TRBV20-1 and TRBJ1-2. Germline V gene data show CDR1 as DFQATT and CDR2 as SNEGSKA (reference sequence). The CDR3 is 12 residues long.

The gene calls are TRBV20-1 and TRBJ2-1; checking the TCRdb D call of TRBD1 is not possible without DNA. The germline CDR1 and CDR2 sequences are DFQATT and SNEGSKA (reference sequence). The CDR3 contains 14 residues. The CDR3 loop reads CSASYGTGFNEQFF.

CDR3 loop: CASSLVGGRNYEQYF. The chain links TRBV11-2 to TRBJ2-7; TCRdb calls TRBD1, which cannot be checked without DNA. The CDR3 contains 15 residues. Germline CDR1 reads SGHAT; CDR2 reads FQNNGV.

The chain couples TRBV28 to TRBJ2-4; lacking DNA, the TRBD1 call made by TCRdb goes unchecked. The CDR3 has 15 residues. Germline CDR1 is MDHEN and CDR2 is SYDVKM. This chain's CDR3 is CASTPGKGSKNIQYF.

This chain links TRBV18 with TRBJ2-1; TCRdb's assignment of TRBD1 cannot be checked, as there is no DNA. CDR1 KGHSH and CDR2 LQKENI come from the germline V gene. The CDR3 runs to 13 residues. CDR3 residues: CASSPLGQGAQFF.

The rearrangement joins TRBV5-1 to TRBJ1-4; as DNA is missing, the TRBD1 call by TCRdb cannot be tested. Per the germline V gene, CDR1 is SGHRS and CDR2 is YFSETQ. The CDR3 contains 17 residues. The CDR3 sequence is CASSLDILRQGEEKLFF.

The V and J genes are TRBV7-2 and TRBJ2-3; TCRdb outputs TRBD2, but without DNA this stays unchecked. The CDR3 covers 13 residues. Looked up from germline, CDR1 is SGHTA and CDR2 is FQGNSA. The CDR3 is CASRATLLDTQYF. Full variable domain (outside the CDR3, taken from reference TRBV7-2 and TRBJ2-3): GAGVSQSPSNKVTEKGKDVELRCDPISGHTALYWYRQSLGQGLEFLIYFQGNSAPDKSGLPSDRFSAERTGGSVSTLTIQRTQQEDSAVYLCASRATLLDTQYFGPGTRLTVL.

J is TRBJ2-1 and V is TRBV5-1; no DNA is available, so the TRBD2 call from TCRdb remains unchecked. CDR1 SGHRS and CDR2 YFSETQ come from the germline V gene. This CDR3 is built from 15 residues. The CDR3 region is CASSLASWAGNEQFF.

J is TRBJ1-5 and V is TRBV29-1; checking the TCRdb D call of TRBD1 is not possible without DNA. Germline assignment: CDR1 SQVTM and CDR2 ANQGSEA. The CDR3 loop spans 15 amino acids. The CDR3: CSVGQGAGGNQPQHF.

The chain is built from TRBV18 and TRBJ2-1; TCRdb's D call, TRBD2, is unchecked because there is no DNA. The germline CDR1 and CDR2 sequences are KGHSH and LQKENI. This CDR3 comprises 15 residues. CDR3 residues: CASLREAGGNNEQFF.

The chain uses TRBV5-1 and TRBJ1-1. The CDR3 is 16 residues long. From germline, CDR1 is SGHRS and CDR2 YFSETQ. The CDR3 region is CASSLLALEGNTEAFF.

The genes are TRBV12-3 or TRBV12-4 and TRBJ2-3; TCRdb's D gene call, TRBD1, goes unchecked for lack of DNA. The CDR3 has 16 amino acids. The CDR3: CASSLGGTASTDTQYF.